The 14 T cell receptor beta chains below come from one sample, sequenced in a study of blood T cell repertoires in COVID-19. The protocol was immunoSEQ multiplex PCR, while the TCRdb copy is restricted to in-frame clones and leaves out a portion. Here the sample spans around 100,000 clones, about 77% being singletons. What was sequenced was peripheral blood. These receptors originate from a man between 65 and 85 years old with active or convalescent COVID-19.

This chain uses TRBV6-2 or TRBV6-3 with TRBJ2-7, with 8 bases matching TRBD1. V lost 4 bases and J lost 3; bases outside the gene matches: 14. The germline V gene encodes CDR1 MNHEY and CDR2 SVGEGT. The CDR3 covers 17 residues. The CDR3 loop reads CASSSTLPGQAGYEQYF. In DNA form, the CDR3 reads TGTGCCAGCAGTTCCACCTTACCGGGACAGGCGGGCTACGAGCAGTACTTC.

The J gene is TRBJ2-1, the V gene TRBV19, with 7 bases identical to TRBD2. Germline V gene data show CDR1 as LNHDA and CDR2 as SQIVND (reference sequence). V was pared by 1 base and J by 5 bases, with 5 bases of the junction left unmatched. The CDR3 sequence is 15 residues long. In nucleotides, the CDR3 is TGTGCCAGTAGTATAGTGTTAGCGGGCCACAATGAGCAGTTCTTC. This gives the protein CASSIVLAGHNEQFF. The full variable domain, in which reference TRBV19 and TRBJ2-1 provide the parts outside the CDR3, is DGGITQSPKYLFRKEGQNVTLSCEQNLNHDAMYWYRQDPGQGLRLIYYSQIVNDFQKGDIAEGYSVSREKKESFPLTVTSAQKNPTAFYLCASSIVLAGHNEQFFGPGTRLTVL.

The chain recombines TRBV9 with TRBJ2-3; a weak D match, TRBD1 (5 bases). Trimming removed 0 bases at V and 0 bases at J, with 11 bases between. The CDR3 has 16 residues. Germline V CDR1 and CDR2: SGDLS, YYNGEE. In nucleotides, the CDR3 is TGTGCCAGCAGCGTAGAGGGGCTAGTTAGCACAGATACGCAGTATTTT. Amino acids: CASSVEGLVSTDTQYF.

This chain connects TRBV19 to TRBJ2-7; 7 nucleotides agree with TRBD1. The CDR3 is made up of 14 amino acids. V lost 3 bases and J lost 0; bases outside the gene matches: 2. The germline V gene has CDR1 LNHDA and CDR2 SQIVND (reference sequence). For the CDR3, the DNA is TGTGCCAGTAGTATCCGGGACAGCTCCTACGAGCAGTACTTC. This encodes CASSIRDSSYEQYF.

The chain recombines TRBV5-1 with TRBJ2-7; 9 nucleotides align to TRBD1. Looked up from germline, CDR1 is SGHRS and CDR2 is YFSETQ. The V segment lost 5 bases and the J segment 1 base; nucleotides outside the gene matches: 7. CDR3 length equals 15 residues. The CDR3 sequence: CASRPRTGVSYEQYF. DNA for the CDR3: TGCGCCAGCAGACCAAGGACAGGGGTGTCCTACGAGCAGTACTTC.

V gene TRBV6-1 combines with J gene TRBJ1-3; the match to TRBD1 covers 10 bases. Trimming cost V 2 bases and J 1 base; bases outside gene matches: 5. The germline V gene has CDR1 MNHNS and CDR2 SASEGT. The CDR3 sequence is 17 residues long. Written as DNA, the CDR3 is TGTGCCAGCAGTGAAAATCCGGGACAGGGGTCTGGAAACACCATATATTTT. This codes for CASSENPGQGSGNTIYF.

The chain has TRBV2 and TRBJ2-3; D might be TRBD2 (6 bases). Germline values: CDR1 SNHLY, CDR2 FYNNEI. Trimming left V 8 bases short and J 5 bases short, with 17 bases between. The CDR3 has 14 residues. CDR3 loop: CASHPGRRRDTQYF. CDR3 coding DNA: TGTGCCAGCCACCCCGGGAGACGTAGAGATACGCAGTATTTT.

The chain couples TRBV27 to TRBJ1-1; D perhaps matches TRBD1 (5 bases). The CDR3 extends over 15 amino acids. Per germline, CDR1 MNHEY and CDR2 SMNVEV (reference sequence). Trimming removed 6 bases at V and 4 bases at J, with 18 bases between. CDR3 nucleotides: TGTGCCAGCAGCTCCGAACTGGTTAGGGGCACTGAAGCTTTCTTT. Translating gives CASSSELVRGTEAFF.

This sequence joins TRBV2 and TRBJ2-2, with D perhaps TRBD2 (5 bases). The V gene lost 6 bases and the J gene lost 7 bases, with 15 bases spanning the gap. CDR1 is SNHLY, CDR2 FYNNEI, per germline. The length of the CDR3 is 14 residues. CDR3 sequence: CASSPLASHGELFF. Here the CDR3 DNA reads TGTGCCAGCAGCCCCTTAGCGTCCCACGGGGAGCTGTTTTTT.

The chain recombines TRBV11-2 with TRBJ1-4, with D possibly being TRBD1 (5 bases). Trimming left V 5 bases short and J 0 bases short, with 10 bases between. Germline V gene sequence: CDR1 SGHAT, CDR2 FQNNGV. This CDR3 spans 15 amino acids. CDR3: CASSAGLTTNEKLFF. The DNA of the CDR3 is TGTGCCAGCAGCGCGGGACTTACAACTAATGAAAAACTGTTTTTT.

This clone came up many times. The J gene is TRBJ2-2, the V gene TRBV4-1, with 7 bases lining up with TRBD2. Germline values: CDR1 MGHRA, CDR2 YSYEKL. The CDR3 sequence is 17 residues long. The junction had 9 bases not matched to a gene; V was cut back by 1 base and J by 4 bases. The CDR3 DNA follows: TGCGCCAGCAGCCAAGTCTGGGGGGGAGAAGGCACCGGGGAGCTGTTTTTT. It specifies CASSQVWGGEGTGELFF.

This clone has a handful of counts. The gene calls are TRBV6-1 and TRBJ1-1; tentative D call: TRBD1 (6 bases). The CDR3 consists of 12 residues. Germline CDR1 reads MNHNS; CDR2 reads SASEGT. The V end lost 3 bases, the J end lost 8 bases, and 10 bases lay between the germline ends. Here the CDR3 reads CASSEDSNEAFF. The CDR3 DNA follows: TGTGCCAGCAGTGAGGACAGTAACGAAGCTTTCTTT.

The V and J genes are TRBV27 and TRBJ2-3; 12 bases line up with TRBD2. Germline V gene lookup returns CDR1 MNHEY and CDR2 SMNVEV (reference sequence). The CDR3 totals 16 residues. J was trimmed by 4 bases and V by 6 bases; bases with no gene match: 8. CDR3 nucleotide sequence: TGTGCCAGCAGACTAATTACTAGCGGGGGGCCAGATACGCAGTATTTT. As protein: CASRLITSGGPDTQYF.

The chain couples TRBV25-1 to TRBJ1-1; D not resolved. The CDR3 extends over 16 amino acids. V was cut by 2 bases and J by 1 base, with 14 bases left in between. Germline CDR1 is MGHDK and CDR2 is SYGVNS. CDR3 region: CASSELSGGRNTEAFF. CDR3 in DNA: TGTGCCAGCAGTGAACTCAGTGGAGGGAGGAACACTGAAGCTTTCTTT.